A single sample is the source of the 21 T cell receptor beta chains below, sequenced in a study of sequential checkpoint blockade in melanoma. The treatment here: randomized to nivolumab then ipilimumab (arm A) or the reverse (arm B). Produced via immunoSEQ multiplex PCR; TCRdb's table is partial and in-frame only. The sample includes 40,000 or so clones, around 32% seen only once; the top ten take 1.6%. This specimen consisted of tumor tissue (inferred from file names), obtained from a patient given nivolumab and ipilimumab in sequence. These receptors were collected from a human donor with melanoma.

The chain couples TRBV30 to TRBJ2-1; D is possibly TRBD2 (6 bases). With 1 base removed from V and 9 bases from J, the gap between germline ends came to 13 bases. Germline CDR1 GTSNPN, CDR2 SVGIG (reference sequence). This CDR3 has 13 residues. The CDR3 DNA reads as TGTGCCTGGAGTGATCTCGGGGAGGTTGAGCAGTTCTTC. This codes for CAWSDLGEVEQFF. Looking up the rest from reference TRBV30 and TRBJ2-1 gives the full variable domain: SQTIHQWPATLVQPVGSPLSLECTVEGTSNPNLYWYRQAAGRGLQLLFYSVGIGQISSEVPQNLSASRPQDRQFILSSKKLLLSDSGFYLCAWSDLGEVEQFFGPGTRLTVL.

This clone was observed a handful of times. This chain connects TRBV15 to TRBJ1-1, with D possibly TRBD1 on 6 matching bases. The length of the CDR3 is 15 residues. Between the trimmed V and J ends, which lost 2 bases and 0 bases, there was a span of 10 bases. Germline assignment: CDR1 LNHNV and CDR2 YYDKDF (reference sequence). CDR3: CATSRSGALNTEAFF. CDR3 sequence (DNA): TGTGCCACCAGCAGATCGGGGGCCCTGAACACTGAAGCTTTCTTT.

The V and J genes are TRBV18 and TRBJ2-7; D is uncertain. Trimming cost V 3 bases and J 0 bases, with 6 bases left between them. The CDR3 contains 13 residues. Germline-derived CDR1 and CDR2 are KGHSH and LQKENI. CDR3 residues: CASSPRSSYEQYF. CDR3 nucleotide sequence: TGTGCCAGCTCACCTAGGAGCTCCTACGAGCAGTACTTC. Full variable domain (missing parts from reference TRBV18 and TRBJ2-7): NAGVMQNPRHLVRRRGQEARLRCSPMKGHSHVYWYRQLPEEGLKFMVYLQKENIIDESGMPKERFSAEFPKEGPSILRIQQVVRGDSAAYFCASSPRSSYEQYFGPGTRLTVT.

This clone was observed a handful of times. The rearrangement joins TRBV6-8 to TRBJ2-2; 14 nucleotides line up with TRBD2. The V gene's germline CDR1 is MNHGY and CDR2 SAAAGT. This CDR3 region has 17 residues. V shed 6 bases and J 3 bases; nucleotides not matched to a gene: 6. The CDR3 protein is CASRQTSGRADTGELFF. For the CDR3, the DNA is TGTGCCAGCAGACAGACTAGCGGGAGGGCCGACACCGGGGAGCTGTTTTTT.

This clone showed up many times. This sequence joins TRBV6-8 and TRBJ2-7; TRBD1 aligns across 11 bases. Germline CDR1 and CDR2: MNHGY and SAAAGT. V was pared by 0 bases and J by 3 bases, with 7 bases of the junction left unmatched. This CDR3 has 17 residues. In DNA form, the CDR3 reads TGTGCCAGCAGTTACTCGCGGCGGACAGGGGGCCTCTACGAGCAGTACTTC. Residues: CASSYSRRTGGLYEQYF.

The V call is TRBV23-1, the J call TRBJ2-2; the D is unclear. TRBV23-1 is an open reading frame whose function is uncertain. With 6 bases removed from V and 5 bases from J, the gap between germline ends came to 13 bases. CDR3 length: 14 amino acids. In DNA, the CDR3 is TGCGCCAGCAGCCAAGATAGAACGACCGGGGAGCTGTTTTTT. Translation: CASSQDRTTGELFF.

This clone was detected a few times. This sequence joins TRBV11-3 and TRBJ2-2, with TRBD2 matching over 9 bases. CDR1 is SGHNT, CDR2 YENEEA, per germline. J gave up 1 base and V 6 bases, and 9 bases lay outside the gene matches. This CDR3 has 17 residues. CDR3 DNA sequence: TGTGCCAGCAGTGGAGCGGGAGGATGGGTGAACACCGGGGAGCTGTTTTTT. Protein: CASSGAGGWVNTGELFF.

This chain joins TRBV9 and TRBJ2-2; 7 bases map to TRBD2. Trimming cost V 3 bases and J 0 bases; bases outside gene matches: 5. The CDR3 contains 16 residues. CDR1 is SGDLS and CDR2 is YYNGEE in the germline V gene. The chain's CDR3 is CASSDPSGTNTGELFF. The CDR3 DNA reads TGTGCCAGCAGCGACCCTAGCGGAACGAACACCGGGGAGCTGTTTTTT.

V is TRBV5-1 and J is TRBJ1-6, with 8 nucleotides matching TRBD1. The CDR3 length is 14 residues. Germline V gives CDR1 SGHRS, CDR2 YFSETQ. The junction had 5 bases not matched to a gene; V was cut back by 2 bases and J by 10 bases. The CDR3 region has the DNA TGCGCCAGCAGCTTTCAGGACAGGGCATCACCCCTCCACTTT. Translation gives CASSFQDRASPLHF.

V is TRBV5-1 and J is TRBJ2-1, with 11 bases matching TRBD2. The CDR3 runs 14 residues. Germline lookup yields CDR1 SGHRS and CDR2 YFSETQ. V dropped 7 bases and J dropped 9; count of bases not matched to a gene: 9. CDR3 loop: CASGSGGAGGEQFF. The DNA for the CDR3 is TGCGCCAGCGGTAGCGGGGGGGCCGGGGGTGAGCAGTTCTTC.

The chain uses TRBV6-8 and TRBJ1-1, with TRBD1 as a possible D gene (6 bases). The CDR3 is made up of 14 amino acids. Germline lookup yields CDR1 MNHGY and CDR2 SAAAGT. Deletions cut 6 bases from V and 5 bases from J, with 16 bases between. The CDR3 reads CASRRGIGETEAFF. Written as DNA, the CDR3 is TGTGCCAGCAGAAGGGGGATTGGGGAGACTGAAGCTTTCTTT.

This clone has only a few counts. V is TRBV10-3 and J is TRBJ1-1; no definite D call. The length of the CDR3 is 17 residues. Germline V CDR1 and CDR2: ENHRY, SYGVKD. The V and J ends lost 2 bases and 0 bases respectively, with 16 bases between them. The CDR3 nucleotides are TGTGCCATCAGTGAGAACATGTTCGGGCACCTGAACACTGAAGCTTTCTTT. Amino acid sequence: CAISENMFGHLNTEAFF.

This rearrangement joins TRBV11-3 to TRBJ2-2; TRBD2 aligns across 8 bases. This CDR3 contains 16 residues. V shed 5 bases and J 0 bases; nucleotides not matched to a gene: 5. The germline V gene has CDR1 SGHNT and CDR2 YENEEA. CDR3: CASSPGGPANTGELFF. CDR3 sequence (DNA): TGTGCCAGCAGCCCGGGGGGGCCGGCGAACACCGGGGAGCTGTTTTTT.

This clone has just a few counts. The rearrangement joins TRBV6-8 to TRBJ2-3, with 7 bases identical to TRBD1. Per germline, CDR1 MNHGY and CDR2 SAAAGT. The CDR3 has 16 residues. V shed 5 bases, J shed 0 bases, and the junction held 8 bases outside the gene matches. CDR3 DNA: TGTGCCAGCAGTCCGATTACAGGGGTTAGCACAGATACGCAGTATTTT. Encoded protein: CASSPITGVSTDTQYF.

The chain links TRBV19 to TRBJ1-4, with 7 bases aligning to TRBD1. The CDR3 loop spans 17 amino acids. Germline CDR1 is LNHDA and CDR2 is SQIVND (reference sequence). The V and J ends lost 4 bases and 0 bases, in that order; junction bases with no gene match: 8. The CDR3 protein is CASSRGTVPATNEKLFF. Written as DNA, the CDR3 is TGTGCCAGTAGTAGGGGGACAGTTCCCGCAACTAATGAAAAACTGTTTTTT.

This sequence joins TRBV19 and TRBJ1-1; no definite D call. Looked up from germline, CDR1 is LNHDA and CDR2 is SQIVND (reference sequence). The CDR3 is 14 amino acids. Trimming left V 5 bases short and J 3 bases short, with 13 bases between. CDR3 protein: CASSEARPYTEAFF. In DNA form, the CDR3 reads TGTGCCAGTAGTGAGGCCAGGCCATACACTGAAGCTTTCTTT.

The V call is TRBV6-7, the J call TRBJ2-5, with D perhaps matching TRBD2 (6 bases). TRBV6-7 is filed as an ORF, its function uncertain. The CDR3 contains 13 residues. V was clipped by 7 bases and J by 4 bases, with 13 bases between them. The CDR3 DNA follows: TGTGCCAGCACCCCCCCCGGGGGAGAGACCCAGTACTTC. This codes for CASTPPGGETQYF.

CDR3 nucleotides: TGTGCCAGCTCACCACAAGGACAGGGGGCATCTACCGGGGAGCTGTTTTTT. Residues: CASSPQGQGASTGELFF. The chain is built from TRBV18 and TRBJ2-2; TRBD1 aligns across 11 bases. The CDR3 spans 17 residues. Germline V gene sequence: CDR1 KGHSH, CDR2 LQKENI. V was clipped by 1 base and J by 5 bases; unmatched bases: 6.

This rearrangement joins TRBV19 to TRBJ1-3, with unresolved D. Per the germline V gene, CDR1 is LNHDA and CDR2 is SQIVND (reference sequence). V lost 5 bases and J 0 bases, leaving 11 bases between the germline ends. The CDR3 runs 15 residues. The DNA for the CDR3 is TGTGCCAGTAGTCTTCTCCGGGGCTCTGGAAACACCATATATTTT. Residues: CASSLLRGSGNTIYF.

The CDR3 DNA reads TGCGCCAGCAGTGAGTCGGCTAGGCTAGCGAACAACGAGCAGTACTTC. It specifies CASSESARLANNEQYF. This sequence joins TRBV10-2 and TRBJ2-7, with D possibly matching TRBD2 (6 bases). The CDR3 is 16 residues long. Trimming stripped 0 bases from V and 5 bases from J, with 17 bases between. From germline, CDR1 is WSHSY and CDR2 SAAADI.

This clone was seen more than once but under ten times. V is TRBV14 and J is TRBJ1-5, with 9 bases lining up with TRBD1. The CDR3 covers 14 residues. Germline V gene data show CDR1 as SGHDN and CDR2 as FVKESK. The V gene end was trimmed by 8 bases and the J gene end by 5 bases; junction bases not matched to a gene: 7. The CDR3 bases are TGTGCCAGCCTGGGGACAGGGCGATATCAGCCCCAGCATTTT. Translated, it gives CASLGTGRYQPQHF.